This paragraph covers one T cell receptor beta chain sequence. The germline V gene has CDR1 DFQATT and CDR2 SNEGSKA (reference sequence). V lost 3 bases and J lost 3; bases outside the gene matches: 7. The CDR3 loop spans 14 amino acids. This specimen comes from a study of blood T cell repertoires in COVID-19. Background on the study: Acute and convalescent COVID-19 specimens originated in the United States, Italy and Spain. Sample material is recorded as cDNA or gDNA derived from T cells, B-cell-depleted T cells, or PBMCs.

As processed by the authors: Amplified reference gene primers provided the basis for estimating nucleated cell counts. Data came from immunoSEQ multiplex PCR; TCRdb stores just in-frame clones and leaves some out. Clone size and the V and J calls come from that table; the DNA yielded D and trimming. The data contain under 150,000 clones, around 89% of them singletons. Sequencing used peripheral blood. The genes are TRBV20-1 and TRBJ2-7; TRBD2 matches 8 bases. The clonotype originates from a man between 45 and 60 years old with active or convalescent COVID-19. The CDR3 DNA sequence: TGCAGTGCTAGTACACTAGCGGCCGTCTACGAGCAGTACTTC. Translation gives CSASTLAAVYEQYF.